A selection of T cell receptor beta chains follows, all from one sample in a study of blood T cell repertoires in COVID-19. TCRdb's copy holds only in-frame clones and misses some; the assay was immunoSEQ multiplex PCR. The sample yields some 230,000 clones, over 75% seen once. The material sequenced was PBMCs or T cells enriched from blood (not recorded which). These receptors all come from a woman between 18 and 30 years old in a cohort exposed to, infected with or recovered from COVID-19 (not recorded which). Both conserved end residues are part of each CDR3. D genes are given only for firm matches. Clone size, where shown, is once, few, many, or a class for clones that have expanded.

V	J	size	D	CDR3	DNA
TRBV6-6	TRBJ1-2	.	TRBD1	CASTPSTGRIFGYTF	TGTGCCAGCACTCCCTCGACAGGGCGTATATTTGGCTACACCTTC
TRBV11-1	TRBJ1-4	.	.	CASSSQSGEKLFF	TGTGCCAGCAGCTCCCAATCTGGCGAAAAACTGTTTTTT
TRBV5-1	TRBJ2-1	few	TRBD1	CASSLSPRTGGNNEQFF	TGCGCCAGCAGCTTATCACCCCGGACAGGGGGCAACAATGAGCAGTTCTTC
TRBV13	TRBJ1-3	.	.	CASSARQPANTIYF	TGTGCCAGCAGCGCTAGACAGCCTGCAAACACCATATATTTT
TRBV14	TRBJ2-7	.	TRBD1	CASSRGRYEQYF	TGTGCCAGCAGTAGGGGGCGGTACGAGCAGTACTTC
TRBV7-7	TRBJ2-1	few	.	CASSSSPSSYNEQFF	TGTGCCAGCAGCTCTTCACCGAGCTCCTACAATGAGCAGTTCTTC
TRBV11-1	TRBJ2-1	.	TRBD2	CASSPTSGGWEQFF	TGTGCCAGCAGCCCCACTAGCGGGGGTTGGGAGCAGTTCTTC
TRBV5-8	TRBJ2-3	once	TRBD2	CASSPGLAGGTDTQYF	TGTGCCAGCAGCCCGGGACTAGCGGGGGGCACAGATACGCAGTATTTT
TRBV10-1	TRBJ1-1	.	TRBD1	CASSPWTGGAFTEAFF	TGCGCCAGCAGTCCATGGACAGGGGGCGCCTTTACTGAAGCTTTCTTT
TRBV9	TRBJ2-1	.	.	CASGGRRLNEQFF	TGTGCCAGCGGAGGGAGAAGGCTTAATGAGCAGTTCTTC
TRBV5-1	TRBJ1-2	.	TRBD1	CASSLTPETGYHYGYTF	TGCGCCAGCAGCTTAACTCCCGAGACAGGGTACCACTATGGCTACACCTTC
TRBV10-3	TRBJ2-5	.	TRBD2	CDSGTRQETQYF	TGTGACTCCGGGACTAGACAAGAGACCCAGTACTTC
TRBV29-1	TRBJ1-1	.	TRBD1	CSVDGQVNTEAFF	TGCAGCGTTGATGGACAGGTGAACACTGAAGCTTTCTTT
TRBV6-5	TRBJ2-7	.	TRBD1	CASSSHGTGTYEQYF	TGTGCCAGCAGTTCGCATGGGACAGGGACGTACGAGCAGTACTTC
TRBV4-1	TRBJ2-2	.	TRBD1	CASSQEGTAPGELFF	TGCGCCAGCAGCCAAGAAGGGACAGCGCCCGGGGAGCTGTTTTTT
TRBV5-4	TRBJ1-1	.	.	CASSPGYTEAFF	TGTGCCAGCAGCCCAGGGTACACTGAAGCTTTCTTT
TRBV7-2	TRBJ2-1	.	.	CASSLVVKRRVANEQFF	TGTGCCAGCAGCTTAGTAGTCAAAAGACGGGTGGCAAATGAGCAGTTCTTC